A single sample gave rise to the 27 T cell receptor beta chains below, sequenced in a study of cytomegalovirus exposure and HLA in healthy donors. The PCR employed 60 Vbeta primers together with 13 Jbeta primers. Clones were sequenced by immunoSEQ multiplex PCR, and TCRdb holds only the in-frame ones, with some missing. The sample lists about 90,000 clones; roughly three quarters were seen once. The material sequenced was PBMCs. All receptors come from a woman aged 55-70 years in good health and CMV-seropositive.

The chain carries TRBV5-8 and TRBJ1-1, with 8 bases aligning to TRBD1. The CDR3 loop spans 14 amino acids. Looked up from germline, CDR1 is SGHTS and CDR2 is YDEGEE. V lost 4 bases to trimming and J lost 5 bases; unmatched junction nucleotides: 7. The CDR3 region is CASSADRGRTEAFF. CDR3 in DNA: TGTGCCAGCAGCGCCGACAGGGGAAGGACTGAAGCTTTCTTT. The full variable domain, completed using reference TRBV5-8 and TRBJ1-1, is EAGVTQSPTHLIKTRGQQATLRCSPISGHTSVYWYQQALGLGLQFLLWYDEGEERNRGNFPPRFSGRQFPNYSSELNVNALELEDSALYLCASSADRGRTEAFFGQGTRLTVV.

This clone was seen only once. The CDR3 sequence is CATQPKGQPQHF. CDR3 bases: TGTGCCACCCAACCGAAGGGGCAGCCCCAGCATTTT. The chain uses TRBV19 and TRBJ1-5; TRBD1 is a possible D gene (5 bases). Germline CDR1 is LNHDA and CDR2 is SQIVND (reference sequence). Trimming stripped 10 bases from V and 7 bases from J, with 14 bases between. The length of the CDR3 is 12 residues.

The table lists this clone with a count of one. The chain's CDR3 is CASTIRGGNSPLHF. CDR3 DNA sequence: TGTGCCAGCACGATCAGGGGTGGGAATTCACCCCTCCACTTT. This chain links TRBV5-4 with TRBJ1-6; D is possibly TRBD1 (6 bases). V was trimmed by 6 bases and J by 7 bases, leaving 14 bases between them. This CDR3 contains 14 residues. The germline V gene has CDR1 SGHNT and CDR2 YYREEE (reference sequence).

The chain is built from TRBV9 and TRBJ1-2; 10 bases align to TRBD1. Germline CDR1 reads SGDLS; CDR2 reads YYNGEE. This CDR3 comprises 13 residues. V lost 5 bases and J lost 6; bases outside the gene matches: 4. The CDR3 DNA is TGTGCCAGCAGGACAGGGGGCGGCGATGGCTACACCTTC. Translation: CASRTGGGDGYTF.

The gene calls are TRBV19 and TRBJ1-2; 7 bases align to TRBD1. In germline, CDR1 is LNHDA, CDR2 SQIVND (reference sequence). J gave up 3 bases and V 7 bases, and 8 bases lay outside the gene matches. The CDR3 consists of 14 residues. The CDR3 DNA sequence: TGTGCCAGTACCCCTGACAGGGTGGACTATGGCTACACCTTC. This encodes CASTPDRVDYGYTF.

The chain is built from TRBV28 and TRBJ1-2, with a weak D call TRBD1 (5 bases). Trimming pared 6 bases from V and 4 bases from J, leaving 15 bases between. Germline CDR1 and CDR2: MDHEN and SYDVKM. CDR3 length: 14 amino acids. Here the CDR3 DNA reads TGTGCCAGCAGCCCCTCAGGGTACCTCTATGGCTACACCTTC. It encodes CASSPSGYLYGYTF.

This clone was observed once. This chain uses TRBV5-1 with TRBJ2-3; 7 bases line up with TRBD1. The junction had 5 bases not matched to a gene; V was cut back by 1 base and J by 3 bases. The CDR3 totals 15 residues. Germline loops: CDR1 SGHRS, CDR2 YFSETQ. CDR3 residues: CASSLSGTVTDTQYF. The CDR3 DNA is TGCGCCAGCAGCTTGTCGGGGACAGTGACAGATACGCAGTATTTT.

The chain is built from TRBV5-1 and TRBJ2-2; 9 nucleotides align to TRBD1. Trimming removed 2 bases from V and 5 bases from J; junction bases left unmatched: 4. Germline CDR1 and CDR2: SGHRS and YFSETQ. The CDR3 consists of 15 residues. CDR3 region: CASSLETGGTGELFF. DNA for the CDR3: TGCGCCAGCAGCTTAGAGACAGGGGGGACCGGGGAGCTGTTTTTT.

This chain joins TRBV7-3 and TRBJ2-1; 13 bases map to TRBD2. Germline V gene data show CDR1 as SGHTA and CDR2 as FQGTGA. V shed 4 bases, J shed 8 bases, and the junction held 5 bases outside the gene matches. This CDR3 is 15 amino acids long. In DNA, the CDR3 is TGTGCCAGCAGCTGGACTAGCGGGAGTAGGTATGAGCAGTTCTTC. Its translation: CASSWTSGSRYEQFF.

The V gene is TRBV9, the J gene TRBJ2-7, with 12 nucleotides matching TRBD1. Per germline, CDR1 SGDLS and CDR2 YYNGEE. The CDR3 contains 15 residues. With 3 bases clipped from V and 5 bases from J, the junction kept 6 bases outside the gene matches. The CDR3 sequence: CASSATRDRGHEQYF. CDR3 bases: TGTGCCAGCAGCGCGACCCGGGACAGGGGGCACGAGCAGTACTTC.

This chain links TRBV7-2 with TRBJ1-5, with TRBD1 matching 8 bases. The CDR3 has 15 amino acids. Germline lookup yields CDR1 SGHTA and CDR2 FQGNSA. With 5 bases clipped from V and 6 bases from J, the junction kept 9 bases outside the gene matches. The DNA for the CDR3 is TGTGCCAGCAGCCGTCGACAGGGGACGGGTCAGCCCCAGCATTTT. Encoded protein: CASSRRQGTGQPQHF.

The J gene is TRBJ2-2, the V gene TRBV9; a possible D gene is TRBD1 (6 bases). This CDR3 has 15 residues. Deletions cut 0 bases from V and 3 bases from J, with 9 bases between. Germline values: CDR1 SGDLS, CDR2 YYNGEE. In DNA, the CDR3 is TGTGCCAGCAGCGTAGTGCCAGGGGACACCGGGGAGCTGTTTTTT. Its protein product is CASSVVPGDTGELFF. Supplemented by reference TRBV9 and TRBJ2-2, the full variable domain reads DSGVTQTPKHLITATGQRVTLRCSPRSGDLSVYWYQQSLDQGLQFLIQYYNGEERAKGNILERFSAQQFPDLHSELNLSSLELGDSALYFCASSVVPGDTGELFFGEGSRLTVL.

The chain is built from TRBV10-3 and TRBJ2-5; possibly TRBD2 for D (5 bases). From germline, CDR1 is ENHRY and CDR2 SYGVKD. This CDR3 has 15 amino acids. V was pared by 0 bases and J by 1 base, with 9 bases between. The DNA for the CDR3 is TGTGCCATCAGTGAGTCTATAGCGACCCAAGAGACCCAGTACTTC. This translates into CAISESIATQETQYF.

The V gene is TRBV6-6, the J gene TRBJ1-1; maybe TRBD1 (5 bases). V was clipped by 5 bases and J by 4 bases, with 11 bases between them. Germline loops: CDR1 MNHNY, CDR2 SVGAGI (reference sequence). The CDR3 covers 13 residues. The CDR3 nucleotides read TGTGCCAGCAGTACGCAGGGAGGCACTGAAGCTTTCTTT. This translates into CASSTQGGTEAFF.

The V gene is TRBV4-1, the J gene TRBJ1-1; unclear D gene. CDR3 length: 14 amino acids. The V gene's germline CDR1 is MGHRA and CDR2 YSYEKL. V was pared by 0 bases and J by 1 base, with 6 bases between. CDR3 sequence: CASSQDYRNTEAFF. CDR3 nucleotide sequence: TGCGCCAGCAGCCAAGATTATAGGAACACTGAAGCTTTCTTT.

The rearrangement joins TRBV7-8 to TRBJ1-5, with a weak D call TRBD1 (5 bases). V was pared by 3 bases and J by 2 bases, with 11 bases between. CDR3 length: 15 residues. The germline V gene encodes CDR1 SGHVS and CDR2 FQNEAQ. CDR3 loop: CASSFGGAGNQPQHF. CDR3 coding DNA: TGTGCCAGCAGCTTCGGGGGAGCAGGCAATCAGCCCCAGCATTTT.

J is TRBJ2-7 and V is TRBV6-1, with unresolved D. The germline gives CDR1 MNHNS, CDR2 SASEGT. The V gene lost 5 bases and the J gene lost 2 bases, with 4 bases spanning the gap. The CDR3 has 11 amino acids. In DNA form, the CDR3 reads TGTGCCAGCAGTTCCGCCTACGAGCAGTACTTC. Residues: CASSSAYEQYF.

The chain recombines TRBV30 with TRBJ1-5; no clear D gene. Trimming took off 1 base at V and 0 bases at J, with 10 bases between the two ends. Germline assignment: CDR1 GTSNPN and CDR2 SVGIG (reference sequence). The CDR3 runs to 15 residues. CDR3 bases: TGTGCCTGGAGTGGTCAGGTTTCTAGCAATCAGCCCCAGCATTTT. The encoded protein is CAWSGQVSSNQPQHF.

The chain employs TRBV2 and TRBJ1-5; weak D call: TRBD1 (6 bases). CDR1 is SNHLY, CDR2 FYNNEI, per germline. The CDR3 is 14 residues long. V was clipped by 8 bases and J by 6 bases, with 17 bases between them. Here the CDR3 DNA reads TGTGCCAGCCGCGGACTCAGGGGTGGTCAGCCCCAGCATTTT. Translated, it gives CASRGLRGGQPQHF.

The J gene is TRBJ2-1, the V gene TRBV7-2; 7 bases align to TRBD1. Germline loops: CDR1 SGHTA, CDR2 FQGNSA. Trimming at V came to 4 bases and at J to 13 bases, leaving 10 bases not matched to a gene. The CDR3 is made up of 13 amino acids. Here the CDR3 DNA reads TGTGCCAGCAGCTCCTCCAGGGGGACGGCTCAGTTCTTC. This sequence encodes CASSSSRGTAQFF.

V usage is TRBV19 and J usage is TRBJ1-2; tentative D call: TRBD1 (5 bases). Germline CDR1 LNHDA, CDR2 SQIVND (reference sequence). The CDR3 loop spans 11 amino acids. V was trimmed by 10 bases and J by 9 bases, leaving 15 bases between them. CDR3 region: CATSTGLSYTF. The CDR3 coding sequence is TGTGCCACCTCAACGGGACTTAGCTACACCTTC.

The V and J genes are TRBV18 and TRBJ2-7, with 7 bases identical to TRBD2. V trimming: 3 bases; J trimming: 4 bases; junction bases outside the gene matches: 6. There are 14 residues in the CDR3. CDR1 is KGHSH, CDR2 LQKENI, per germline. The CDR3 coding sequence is TGTGCCAGCTCACCTACCGGGACTATGTACGAGCAGTACTTC. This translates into CASSPTGTMYEQYF.

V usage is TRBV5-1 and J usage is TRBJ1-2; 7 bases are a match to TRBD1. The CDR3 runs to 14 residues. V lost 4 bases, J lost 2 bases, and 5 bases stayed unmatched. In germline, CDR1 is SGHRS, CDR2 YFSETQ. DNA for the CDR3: TGCGCCAGCAGCCCTGGGGACAGCAACTATGGCTACACCTTC. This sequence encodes CASSPGDSNYGYTF.

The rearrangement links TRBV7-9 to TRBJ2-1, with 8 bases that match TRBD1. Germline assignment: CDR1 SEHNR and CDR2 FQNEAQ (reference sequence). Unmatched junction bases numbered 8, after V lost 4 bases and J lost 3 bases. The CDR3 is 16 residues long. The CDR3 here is CASSSPPDRDYNEQFF. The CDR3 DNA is TGTGCCAGCAGCTCCCCACCGGACAGGGACTACAATGAGCAGTTCTTC.

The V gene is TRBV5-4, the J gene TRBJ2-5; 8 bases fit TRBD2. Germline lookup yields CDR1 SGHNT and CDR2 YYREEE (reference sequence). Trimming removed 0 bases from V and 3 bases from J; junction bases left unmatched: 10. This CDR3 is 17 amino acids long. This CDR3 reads CASSLGGGLDIKETQYF. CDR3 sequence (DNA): TGTGCCAGCAGCTTGGGGGGGGGACTAGATATTAAAGAGACCCAGTACTTC.

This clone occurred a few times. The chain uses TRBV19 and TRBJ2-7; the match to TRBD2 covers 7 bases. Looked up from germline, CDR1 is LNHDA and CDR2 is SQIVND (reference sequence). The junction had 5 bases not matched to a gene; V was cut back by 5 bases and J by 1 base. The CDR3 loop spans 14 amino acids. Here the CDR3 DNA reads TGTGCCAGTAGTCCTTGGGGGGGGTCCTACGAGCAGTACTTC. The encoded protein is CASSPWGGSYEQYF.

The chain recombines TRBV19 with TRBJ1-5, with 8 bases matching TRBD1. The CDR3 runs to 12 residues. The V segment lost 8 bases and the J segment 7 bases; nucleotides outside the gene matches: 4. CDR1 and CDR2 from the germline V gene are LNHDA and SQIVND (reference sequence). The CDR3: CASGQGWQPQHF. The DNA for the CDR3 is TGTGCCAGTGGACAGGGATGGCAGCCCCAGCATTTT.